Listed below are T cell receptor beta chains from one sample, sequenced in a study of T cell changes during pregnancy in multiple sclerosis. Sequencing was performed with immunoSEQ multiplex PCR; in TCRdb, only in-frame clones are kept and a portion is missing. The sample lists around 77,000 clones, 91% occurring once. Sequencing used peripheral blood, obtained in the third trimester of pregnancy. The receptors were gathered from a female donor in good health, enrolled as a control in a pregnancy study. Each CDR3 is given with its conserved first and last residue. The order of the fields is V gene, clone size, J gene, D gene, CDR3 DNA, CDR3 protein. The D gene is left open where the match is weak. The size of a clone is reported for some rows only, either as once, few or many, or as a class for expanded clones.

V gene: TRBV5-4; clone size: -; J gene: TRBJ2-7; D gene: -; CDR3 DNA: TGTGCCAGCAGCTTGTACATGGGGCAGTACGAGCAGTACTTC; CDR3 protein: CASSLYMGQYEQYF
V gene: TRBV4-1; clone size: -; J gene: TRBJ2-1; D gene: -; CDR3 DNA: TGCGCCAGCAGACTAGTGACAGGCCCTGGGGATGAGCAGTTCTTC; CDR3 protein: CASRLVTGPGDEQFF
V gene: TRBV5-1; clone size: -; J gene: TRBJ1-1; D gene: TRBD1; CDR3 DNA: TGCGCCAGCAGCCTTACAGGGGGCACTGAAGCTTTCTTT; CDR3 protein: CASSLTGGTEAFF
V gene: TRBV18; clone size: -; J gene: TRBJ2-5; D gene: -; CDR3 DNA: TGTGCCAGCTCCCCCCGAGGAGAGACCCAGTACTTC; CDR3 protein: CASSPRGETQYF
V gene: TRBV2; clone size: -; J gene: TRBJ2-2; D gene: -; CDR3 DNA: TGTGCCAGCAGTGAACTAGTAGGGGGAAACACCGGGGAGCTGTTTTTT; CDR3 protein: CASSELVGGNTGELFF
V gene: TRBV6-6; clone size: once; J gene: TRBJ2-1; D gene: -; CDR3 DNA: TGTGCCAGCAGTTACGCCGGGCGGGCCCTCGATGAGCAGTTCTTC; CDR3 protein: CASSYAGRALDEQFF
V gene: TRBV19; clone size: -; J gene: TRBJ1-1; D gene: -; CDR3 DNA: TGTGCCAGTAGTATAGGAGTTCCGGGCACTGAAGCTTTCTTT; CDR3 protein: CASSIGVPGTEAFF
V gene: TRBV6-1; clone size: -; J gene: TRBJ2-5; D gene: TRBD2; CDR3 DNA: TGTGCCAGCAGTCCGGGACTAGTGGCAGAGACCCAGTACTTC; CDR3 protein: CASSPGLVAETQYF
V gene: TRBV30; clone size: -; J gene: TRBJ2-1; D gene: TRBD2; CDR3 DNA: TGTGCCTGGAGCAAACTAGCGGGAGTTCGCTCCTACAATGAGCAGTTCTTC; CDR3 protein: CAWSKLAGVRSYNEQFF
V gene: TRBV15; clone size: -; J gene: TRBJ1-3; D gene: -; CDR3 DNA: TGTGCCACCAGCAGGCAGGGCGTAAACACCATATATTTT; CDR3 protein: CATSRQGVNTIYF
V gene: TRBV7-9; clone size: -; J gene: TRBJ1-1; D gene: -; CDR3 DNA: TGTGCCAGCAGCTTAGTGGCAGGGAATACTGAAGCTTTCTTT; CDR3 protein: CASSLVAGNTEAFF
V gene: TRBV28; clone size: -; J gene: TRBJ1-5; D gene: -; CDR3 DNA: TGTGCCAGCACCTTGGGGGGACGGAATCAGCCCCAGCATTTT; CDR3 protein: CASTLGGRNQPQHF
V gene: TRBV28; clone size: -; J gene: TRBJ2-5; D gene: TRBD2; CDR3 DNA: TGTGCCAGCAGTTCCGGACGGACTAGCGCCCAAGAGACCCAGTACTTC; CDR3 protein: CASSSGRTSAQETQYF
V gene: TRBV7-2; clone size: -; J gene: TRBJ2-6; D gene: TRBD1; CDR3 DNA: TGTGCCAGCAGCCCGACAGGGGCAGGGGCCAACGTCCTGACTTTC; CDR3 protein: CASSPTGAGANVLTF
V gene: TRBV5-1; clone size: -; J gene: TRBJ2-5; D gene: -; CDR3 DNA: TGCGCCAGCAGCTTCTCCCAAGAGACCCAGTACTTC; CDR3 protein: CASSFSQETQYF
V gene: TRBV5-1; clone size: -; J gene: TRBJ1-6; D gene: -; CDR3 DNA: TGCGCCAGCAGCTTGGACGCGGTAGCGAGAAATTCACCCCTCCACTTT; CDR3 protein: CASSLDAVARNSPLHF
V gene: TRBV27; clone size: -; J gene: TRBJ1-2; D gene: -; CDR3 DNA: TGTGCCAGCAGGGGGGGTTTGGGCAGGGCGGGAGGCTACACCTTC; CDR3 protein: CASRGGLGRAGGYTF
V gene: TRBV7-6; clone size: -; J gene: TRBJ1-3; D gene: -; CDR3 DNA: TGTGCCAGCAGCTTTGACGGCGGGAGTGGAAACACCATATATTTT; CDR3 protein: CASSFDGGSGNTIYF
V gene: TRBV6-1; clone size: -; J gene: TRBJ2-1; D gene: TRBD1; CDR3 DNA: TGTGCCAGCAGTGCCGGGACAGGGGAGAGTATGTCCTACAATGAGCAGTTCTTC; CDR3 protein: CASSAGTGESMSYNEQFF
V gene: TRBV11-2; clone size: once; J gene: TRBJ1-1; D gene: -; CDR3 DNA: TGTGCCAGCAGCTCCCTCGGACGAACCTCCTGGGGCCTGAACACTGAAGCTTTCTTT; CDR3 protein: CASSSLGRTSWGLNTEAFF
V gene: TRBV7-6; clone size: -; J gene: TRBJ1-2; D gene: -; CDR3 DNA: TGTGCCAGCAGCCCAGAGCAGGCAGTTGCTAACTATGGCTACACCTTC; CDR3 protein: CASSPEQAVANYGYTF
V gene: TRBV6-1; clone size: -; J gene: TRBJ2-7; D gene: -; CDR3 DNA: TGTGCCAGCAGTGAATTTTGGACTTCCTACGAGCAGTACTTC; CDR3 protein: CASSEFWTSYEQYF
V gene: TRBV28; clone size: -; J gene: TRBJ2-3; D gene: -; CDR3 DNA: TGTGCCAGCAGTTCCGTGGAGACACGAAGGGGTACGCAGTATTTT; CDR3 protein: CASSSVETRRGTQYF
V gene: TRBV9; clone size: -; J gene: TRBJ2-5; D gene: TRBD2; CDR3 DNA: TGTGCCAGCAGCGTTCGGATCGGACTAGCGGGGCGCCAAGAGACCCAGTACTTC; CDR3 protein: CASSVRIGLAGRQETQYF
V gene: TRBV5-1; clone size: -; J gene: TRBJ2-5; D gene: TRBD1; CDR3 DNA: TGCGCCAGCAGCTTGTGGACAGGGGGAGAGACCCAGTACTTC; CDR3 protein: CASSLWTGGETQYF